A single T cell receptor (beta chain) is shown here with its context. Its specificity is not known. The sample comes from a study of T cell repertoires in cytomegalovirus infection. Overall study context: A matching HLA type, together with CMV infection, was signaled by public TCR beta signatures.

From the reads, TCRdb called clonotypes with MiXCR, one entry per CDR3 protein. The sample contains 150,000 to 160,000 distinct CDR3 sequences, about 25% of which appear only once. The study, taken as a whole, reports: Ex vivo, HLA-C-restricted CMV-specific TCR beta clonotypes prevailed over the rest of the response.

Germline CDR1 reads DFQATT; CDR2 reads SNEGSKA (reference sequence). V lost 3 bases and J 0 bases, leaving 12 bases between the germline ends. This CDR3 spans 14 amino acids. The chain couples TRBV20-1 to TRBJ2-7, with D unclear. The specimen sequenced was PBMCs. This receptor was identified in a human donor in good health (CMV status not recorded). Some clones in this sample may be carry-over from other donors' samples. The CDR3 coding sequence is TGCAGTGCTAGTAATTGGATTTACTCCTACGAGCAGTACTTC. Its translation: CSASNWIYSYEQYF.